The 24 T cell receptor beta chains below were found in one sample sequenced in a study of blood T cell repertoires in COVID-19. Produced via immunoSEQ multiplex PCR; TCRdb's table is partial and in-frame only. The table records about 250,000 clones, around 90% of them present only once. Specimen: peripheral blood. The receptors were gathered from a man aged 30 to 39 with COVID-19, enrolled during active disease.

The V gene is TRBV4-1, the J gene TRBJ1-5; D possibly corresponds to TRBD1 (6 bases). CDR1 is MGHRA, CDR2 YSYEKL, per germline. The CDR3 runs to 15 residues. V lost 2 bases and J lost 7, with 15 bases in between. CDR3 DNA: TGCGCCAGCAGCCAACGAAGACAGGCTCGGCAGCCCCAGCATTTT. As protein: CASSQRRQARQPQHF.

V is TRBV7-2 and J is TRBJ2-5; no clear D. V was clipped by 1 base and J by 7 bases, with 13 bases between them. The CDR3 contains 14 residues. Germline-derived CDR1 and CDR2 are SGHTA and FQGNSA. The CDR3 coding sequence is TGTGCCAGCAGCTTAGTAGGCTCCCCGGGGACCCAGTACTTC. Its protein product is CASSLVGSPGTQYF.

This clone was recorded once. CDR3 coding DNA: TGTGCCAGCAGTGAATACGCAGGGGGCGGGGAAGGCTACACCTTC. As protein: CASSEYAGGGEGYTF. The V call is TRBV25-1, the J call TRBJ1-2, with TRBD1 identical over 8 bases. This CDR3 region has 15 residues. Germline assignment: CDR1 MGHDK and CDR2 SYGVNS. The junction had 8 bases not matched to a gene; V was cut back by 0 bases and J by 8 bases.

The CDR3 DNA reads TGTGCCAGCTCACCAACCGCAGGGGGGCCGGGCTACACCTTC. Its translation: CASSPTAGGPGYTF. V usage is TRBV18 and J usage is TRBJ1-2, with 7 bases aligning to TRBD1. The CDR3 consists of 14 residues. The ends lost 2 bases at V and 8 bases at J; junction bases unmatched: 8. The germline gives CDR1 KGHSH, CDR2 LQKENI. The variable domain in full, with the rest retrieved from reference TRBV18 and TRBJ1-2, is NAGVMQNPRHLVRRRGQEARLRCSPMKGHSHVYWYRQLPEEGLKFMVYLQKENIIDESGMPKERFSAEFPKEGPSILRIQQVVRGDSAAYFCASSPTAGGPGYTFGSGTRLTVV.

V is TRBV6-6 and J is TRBJ2-7, with a tentative D call TRBD1 (5 bases). Between the trimmed V and J ends, which lost 4 bases and 4 bases, there was a span of 8 bases. The CDR3 covers 12 residues. Germline lookup yields CDR1 MNHNY and CDR2 SVGAGI (reference sequence). CDR3 sequence reads: CASSFQGYEQYF. DNA of the CDR3: TGTGCCAGCAGTTTCCAGGGTTACGAGCAGTACTTC.

This clone was counted only a few times. V usage is TRBV19 and J usage is TRBJ1-1; possibly TRBD1 for D (5 bases). The CDR3 sequence is 14 residues long. Germline lookup yields CDR1 LNHDA and CDR2 SQIVND (reference sequence). V was pared by 2 bases and J by 0 bases, with 7 bases between. Here the CDR3 reads CASSITGMNTEAFF. The CDR3 DNA is TGTGCCAGTAGTATAACAGGAATGAACACTGAAGCTTTCTTT.

V is TRBV11-3 and J is TRBJ2-2; a weak D match, TRBD2 (7 bases). Germline CDR1 SGHNT, CDR2 YENEEA. CDR3 size: 16 residues. V was cut by 3 bases and J by 0 bases, with 11 bases left in between. Here the CDR3 DNA reads TGTGCCAGCAGCTTGGCGGGGGCCTCGAACACCGGGGAGCTGTTTTTT. Residues: CASSLAGASNTGELFF.

The V gene is TRBV29-1, the J gene TRBJ1-1; tentatively, D is TRBD1 (6 bases). Germline CDR1 is SQVTM and CDR2 is ANQGSEA. The CDR3 loop spans 14 amino acids. Deletions cut 4 bases from V and 4 bases from J, with 16 bases between. CDR3 in amino acids: CSVGHTRGATEAFF. CDR3 DNA sequence: TGCAGCGTTGGCCACACCAGGGGCGCCACTGAAGCTTTCTTT.

This clone has a single count. The chain employs TRBV7-7 and TRBJ2-1; 11 bases map to TRBD2. The CDR3 loop spans 16 amino acids. J was trimmed by 2 bases and V by 5 bases; bases with no gene match: 5. Per germline, CDR1 SSHAT and CDR2 FNYEAQ (reference sequence). The CDR3 is CASSPQLAGAYNEQFF. Here the CDR3 DNA reads TGTGCCAGCAGCCCACAACTAGCGGGAGCCTACAATGAGCAGTTCTTC.

The DNA for the CDR3 is TGTGCCAGCAGCCGGTCGACAGACGGAAACACCATATATTTT. Its protein is CASSRSTDGNTIYF. The chain couples TRBV6-2 or TRBV6-3 to TRBJ1-3; D possibly corresponds to TRBD1 (5 bases). Germline assignment: CDR1 MNHEY and CDR2 SVGEGT. Trimming removed 6 bases from V and 4 bases from J, with 13 bases in between. The CDR3 runs 14 residues.

The rearrangement uses TRBV5-1 and TRBJ2-7; 7 nucleotides agree with TRBD1. Germline values: CDR1 SGHRS, CDR2 YFSETQ. The J segment lost 0 bases and the V segment lost 3 bases, leaving 6 bases of the junction unmatched. This CDR3 comprises 15 residues. The CDR3 region has the DNA TGCGCCAGCAGCTCCGGAGACAGGGTCTCCTACGAGCAGTACTTC. Translating gives CASSSGDRVSYEQYF.

V is TRBV4-1 and J is TRBJ1-5, with D perhaps TRBD1 (6 bases). Trimming removed 2 bases from V and 2 bases from J, with 10 bases in between. Germline values: CDR1 MGHRA, CDR2 YSYEKL. There are 15 residues in the CDR3. CDR3 coding DNA: TGCGCCAGCAGCCAACAGGGGCCGCGCAATCAGCCCCAGCATTTT. This gives the protein CASSQQGPRNQPQHF.

The chain recombines TRBV4-1 with TRBJ1-2, with D unclear. The CDR3 contains 15 residues. Germline assignment: CDR1 MGHRA and CDR2 YSYEKL. The V end was cut by 0 bases, the J end by 3 bases, with 11 bases between. DNA for the CDR3: TGCGCCAGCAGCCAAGATACCCCGAGAGACTATGGCTACACCTTC. Its protein product is CASSQDTPRDYGYTF.

This chain joins TRBV5-5 and TRBJ2-1; a weak D match, TRBD1 (5 bases). Trimming cost V 1 base and J 8 bases, with 13 bases left between them. The CDR3 runs 14 residues. The germline CDR1 and CDR2 sequences are SGHKS and YYEKEE (reference sequence). CDR3 nucleotides: TGTGCCAGCAGCTTGAGGGCAGGGCAGGATGAGCAGTTCTTC. This translates into CASSLRAGQDEQFF.

The V gene is TRBV7-9, the J gene TRBJ1-4, with D unclear. The germline V gene encodes CDR1 SEHNR and CDR2 FQNEAQ (reference sequence). The V gene lost 3 bases and the J gene lost 10 bases, with 18 bases spanning the gap. The CDR3 contains 15 residues. The CDR3 nucleotides read TGTGCCAGCAGCTTTGGGAGTGAACGTGGGTCAAAACTGTTTTTT. This gives the protein CASSFGSERGSKLFF.

The chain uses TRBV19 and TRBJ2-5, with D maybe TRBD1 (7 bases). The V end lost 2 bases, the J end lost 7 bases, and 17 bases lay between the germline ends. The CDR3 consists of 15 residues. Germline V gives CDR1 LNHDA, CDR2 SQIVND (reference sequence). The DNA of the CDR3 is TGTGCCAGTAGTATACAGGGGGGAGGAGAGGTGACCCAGTACTTC. This encodes CASSIQGGGEVTQYF.

The chain has TRBV19 and TRBJ2-7, with 10 bases aligning to TRBD1. CDR3 length: 14 residues. V lost 6 bases and J lost 2; bases outside the gene matches: 4. Per germline, CDR1 LNHDA and CDR2 SQIVND (reference sequence). CDR3 nucleotide sequence: TGTGCCAGTAGAGGGGACAGGGGCCCCTACGAGCAGTACTTC. This translates into CASRGDRGPYEQYF.

This chain connects TRBV5-1 to TRBJ2-2, with D tentatively TRBD2 (6 bases). The CDR3 is made up of 13 amino acids. Trimming stripped 6 bases from V and 5 bases from J, with 11 bases between. Germline V CDR1 and CDR2: SGHRS, YFSETQ. The chain's CDR3 is CASNLGLTGELFF. The CDR3 DNA reads as TGCGCCAGCAACCTGGGACTTACCGGGGAGCTGTTTTTT.

This chain joins TRBV5-1 and TRBJ2-7; 8 nucleotides line up with TRBD2. CDR1 is SGHRS, CDR2 YFSETQ, per germline. The V and J ends lost 0 bases and 7 bases, in that order; junction bases with no gene match: 6. This CDR3 is built from 14 residues. CDR3 protein: CASSLDLAGGEQYF. The CDR3 DNA is TGCGCCAGCAGCTTGGATCTAGCGGGCGGGGAGCAGTACTTC. The full variable domain, its missing parts supplied by reference TRBV5-1 and TRBJ2-7, is KAGVTQTPRYLIKTRGQQVTLSCSPISGHRSVSWYQQTPGQGLQFLFEYFSETQRNKGNFPGRFSGRQFSNSRSEMNVSTLELGDSALYLCASSLDLAGGEQYFGPGTRLTVT.

The genes are TRBV6-5 and TRBJ1-6, with unresolved D. CDR1 is MNHEY, CDR2 SVGAGI, per germline. The CDR3 sequence is 13 residues long. V was cut by 10 bases and J by 4 bases, with 11 bases left in between. As DNA, the CDR3 is TGTGCCACCGGGGATAATTATAATTCACCCCTCCACTTT. As protein: CATGDNYNSPLHF.

The V gene is TRBV9, the J gene TRBJ2-7, with a weak D call TRBD1 (5 bases). V lost 4 bases to trimming and J lost 4 bases, with 9 bases between them. CDR3 length: 12 amino acids. Germline V lookup: CDR1 SGDLS, CDR2 YYNGEE. CDR3 DNA: TGTGCCAGCAGCCCAGGGTTTTACGAGCAGTACTTC. It yields the protein CASSPGFYEQYF.

The V call is TRBV5-3, the J call TRBJ2-2; 7 nucleotides agree with TRBD2. TRBV5-3 is labeled an ORF, and its function is uncertain. The trim removed 4 bases at V and 1 base at J, leaving 10 bases unmatched. The CDR3 is 17 amino acids. The CDR3, as DNA: TGTGCCAGAAGCCCCTACTCACAGCGGGGGAACACCGGGGAGCTGTTTTTT. Encoded protein: CARSPYSQRGNTGELFF.

The gene calls are TRBV4-1 and TRBJ2-5; D perhaps matches TRBD1 (5 bases). The germline CDR1 and CDR2 sequences are MGHRA and YSYEKL. Trimming removed 1 base at V and 3 bases at J, with 9 bases between. The CDR3 runs 14 residues. CDR3 bases: TGCGCCAGCAGCCAAGTAAAAGGGGAAGAGACCCAGTACTTC. Translation gives CASSQVKGEETQYF.

The chain carries TRBV9 and TRBJ2-1; 14 bases map to TRBD2. Germline-derived CDR1 and CDR2 are SGDLS and YYNGEE. The V and J ends lost 2 bases and 10 bases, in that order; junction bases with no gene match: 2. The CDR3 loop spans 14 amino acids. The CDR3 is CASSVRTSGGEQFF. In nucleotides, the CDR3 is TGTGCCAGCAGCGTTCGGACTAGCGGGGGGGAGCAGTTCTTC.